The TCR beta chain under discussion was sequenced for a study of regulatory T cells in long-lasting Graves disease. Libraries of TCR beta came from iRepertoire HTBI primers plus Arm-PCR of CDR3 regions. TCRdb reprocessed the multiplex PCR reads via MiXCR and lists one record per CDR3 protein. The sample has around 360,000 distinct CDR3 sequences, 15% to 20% seen once. This clonotype was detected ten times or more. Time point given: newly diagnosed GD, antithyroid drugs for less than 3 months. With RNA extracted from PBMCs as input, the TCR library was made. American Thyroid Association guidelines were used to diagnose Graves' disease. Germline values: CDR1 SGHTA, CDR2 FQGNSA. The CDR3 length is 16 residues. The J segment lost 3 bases and the V segment lost 1 base, leaving 4 bases of the junction unmatched. These data were also reused for a study on T cells in Graves' hyperthyroidism and ophthalmopathy. According to that study: The TCR CDR3 was amplified in a first-round RT-PCR using the HTBI primer set.

This material consisted of peripheral blood mononuclear cells (PBMCs), taken at new diagnosis, from a patient treated with antithyroid drugs. The source is a young woman with Graves disease. The V call is TRBV7-2, the J call TRBJ2-7; TRBD2 aligns across 12 bases. CDR3 protein: CASSLGGTSGLYEQYF. The CDR3 DNA is TGTGCCAGCAGCTTAGGGGGGACTAGCGGGCTCTACGAGCAGTACTTC.